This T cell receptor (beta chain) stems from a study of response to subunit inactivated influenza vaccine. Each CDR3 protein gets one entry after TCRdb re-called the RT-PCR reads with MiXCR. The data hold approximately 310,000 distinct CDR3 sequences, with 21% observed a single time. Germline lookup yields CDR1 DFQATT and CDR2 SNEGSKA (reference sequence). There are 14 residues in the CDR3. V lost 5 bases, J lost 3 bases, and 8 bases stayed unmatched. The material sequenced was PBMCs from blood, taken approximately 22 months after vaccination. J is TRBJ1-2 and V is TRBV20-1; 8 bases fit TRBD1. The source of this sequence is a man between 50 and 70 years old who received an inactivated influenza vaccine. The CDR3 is CSALTGGSYYGYTF. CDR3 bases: TGCAGTGCTTTAACAGGGGGTAGCTACTATGGCTACACCTTC.